This is a list of T cell receptor beta chains from one sample in a study of blood T cell repertoires in COVID-19. Using immunoSEQ multiplex PCR, the repertoire was profiled, and TCRdb retains in-frame clones only, with some absent. The data contain 250,000 to 300,000 clones, about four fifths of them singletons. The sample comprised PBMCs or T cells enriched from blood (not recorded which). The source is a man aged 40-50 years who had been exposed to COVID-19. Each CDR3 is given with its conserved first and last residue. D genes are given only for firm matches. The size of a clone is reported for some rows only, either as once, few or many, or as a class for expanded clones.

D,V,J,size,DNA,CDR3
TRBD1,TRBV25-1,TRBJ1-2,few,TGTGCCAGCAGTGCTGCCGGGACAGTGCAGGGCTACACCTTC,CASSAAGTVQGYTF
-,TRBV4-1,TRBJ1-1,few,TGCGCCAGCAGCCTAACCCCTCGGGATTTGAACACTGAAGCTTTCTTT,CASSLTPRDLNTEAFF
TRBD1,TRBV24-1,TRBJ2-7,-,TGTGCCACCAGTGATTTAGGGGACAGGGGTTCCTACGAGCAGTACTTC,CATSDLGDRGSYEQYF
-,TRBV18,TRBJ1-2,once,TGTGCCAGCTCACCCAGACAACTTTTCGGCTACACCTTC,CASSPRQLFGYTF
-,TRBV6-7,TRBJ1-3,-,TGTGCCAGCGCGGGGGATAGGGCAGGTAAGATCAACTACTCTGGAAACACCATATATTTT,CASAGDRAGKINYSGNTIYF
-,TRBV7-9,TRBJ1-5,-,TGTGCCAGCAGCCTAAACGAAGAGGGACCCCAGCATTTT,CASSLNEEGPQHF
TRBD2,TRBV7-3,TRBJ2-7,-,TGTGCCAGCAGCTTGACTAGCGGGAGTTCCAACGAGCAGTACTTC,CASSLTSGSSNEQYF
TRBD1,TRBV5-4,TRBJ1-1,many,TGTGCCAGCAGCTCTAGGACAGGGTGGGGCACTGAAGCTTTCTTT,CASSSRTGWGTEAFF
-,TRBV10-3,TRBJ2-1,once,TGTGCCATCAGAGGAGGGGCGCTCAACTACCACAATGAGCAGTTCTTC,CAIRGGALNYHNEQFF
-,TRBV6-1,TRBJ2-7,-,TGTGCCAGCAGTGAAAACCGTCTAGGATACGAGCAGTACTTC,CASSENRLGYEQYF
-,TRBV21-1,TRBJ1-5,-,TGTGCCAGCAGCGAACGCGAGGGAAGGGATGGGTCGCCCCAGCATTTT,CASSEREGRDGSPQHF
TRBD1,TRBV14,TRBJ1-4,-,TGTGCCAGCAGCCGCCGGACAGGGCCCGGGCGGTCGGTTAATGAAAAACTGTTTTTT,CASSRRTGPGRSVNEKLFF
TRBD2,TRBV7-3,TRBJ2-1,-,TGTGCCAGCAGTCCAAGCGGGAGGGCCGATAATGAGCAGTTCTTC,CASSPSGRADNEQFF
-,TRBV5-5,TRBJ1-2,once,TGTGCCAGCAGCCGGACTATGACCACTAACTATGGCTACACCTTC,CASSRTMTTNYGYTF
-,TRBV6-5,TRBJ1-1,few,TGTGCCGTGAAGACGTCCCGGGACACTGAAGCTTTCTTT,CAVKTSRDTEAFF
TRBD1,TRBV15,TRBJ1-5,few,TGTGCCACCAGCAGAGACAGGGGGCTGGGTCAGCCCCAGCATTTT,CATSRDRGLGQPQHF
-,TRBV7-3,TRBJ2-7,-,TGTGCCAGCAGCTCTCAGGGTACCTACGAGCAGTACTTC,CASSSQGTYEQYF
TRBD2,TRBV5-5,TRBJ2-5,-,TGTGCCAGCAGCTTGGAGCCTAGCGGGATTGGGGGACAAGAGACCCAGTACTTC,CASSLEPSGIGGQETQYF
TRBD2,TRBV19,TRBJ2-5,-,TGTGCCAGTAGTGCCCTTGGACTAGCGGGTGGGGAGACCCAGTACTTC,CASSALGLAGGETQYF
-,TRBV18,TRBJ2-7,-,TGTGCCAGCTCGCAAAGACAGTCCCTGTCCTCCTACGAGCAGTACTTC,CASSQRQSLSSYEQYF
-,TRBV5-5,TRBJ2-1,-,TGTGCCAGCAGCTTTAGAGGCGGGACTCCGTCCTACAATGAGCAGTTCTTC,CASSFRGGTPSYNEQFF
-,TRBV5-8,TRBJ1-2,once,TGTGCCAGCAGTTCAAATTTCCGAGGCCAGTTCTACCGATATGGCTACACCTTC,CASSSNFRGQFYRYGYTF
-,TRBV23-1,TRBJ2-7,-,TGCGCCAGCAGCCGTGACACTTACGAGCAGTACTTC,CASSRDTYEQYF
TRBD1,TRBV11-2,TRBJ2-7,-,TGTGCCAGCAGCTCGGGACAGGGGGGTGTACAGCAGTACTTC,CASSSGQGGVQQYF
TRBD2,TRBV5-1,TRBJ2-5,-,TGCGCCAGCATAGGACTAGCGGAAGAGACCCAGTACTTC,CASIGLAEETQYF
-,TRBV27,TRBJ1-1,-,TGTGCCAGCAGTTTAATTTCGGGCACTGAAGCTTTCTTT,CASSLISGTEAFF
-,TRBV18,TRBJ1-1,few,TGTGCCAGCTCACCGGCCAGGGCAAGGGAAGCTTTCTTT,CASSPARAREAFF
TRBD1,TRBV19,TRBJ1-2,-,TGTGCCAGTAGTAATGGACAGGGAGCTAACTATGGCTACACCTTC,CASSNGQGANYGYTF
TRBD1,TRBV9,TRBJ1-6,-,TGTGCCAGCAGCGCAGGACAGGGTGGGTCACCCCTCCACTTT,CASSAGQGGSPLHF
-,TRBV7-9,TRBJ1-4,-,TGTGCCAGCAGCTTAGTGCTCGGAACTAATGAAAAACTGTTTTTT,CASSLVLGTNEKLFF
-,TRBV5-1,TRBJ1-1,-,TGCGCCAGCAGCTTGCTGTCGTCCGGGAACACTGAAGCTTTCTTT,CASSLLSSGNTEAFF
-,TRBV6-6,TRBJ1-6,-,TGTGCCAGCAACCCAGACAGTCGGAATTCACCCCTCCACTTT,CASNPDSRNSPLHF
-,TRBV29-1,TRBJ2-3,-,TGCAGCGTTGCCGGAGGGGATACGCAGTATTTT,CSVAGGDTQYF
-,TRBV5-6,TRBJ2-7,-,TGTGCCAGCAGCACGCCGGGACATCTTACCGAGCAGTACTTC,CASSTPGHLTEQYF
TRBD1,TRBV7-8,TRBJ1-4,-,TGTGCCAGCAGCCCGATCAGGGGGTTTGCTAATGAAAAACTGTTTTTT,CASSPIRGFANEKLFF
TRBD1,TRBV6-5,TRBJ1-2,-,TGTGCCAGCAGTCGAGGGACAGCCGATGGCTACACCTTC,CASSRGTADGYTF
TRBD1,TRBV28,TRBJ2-7,-,TGTGCCAGCAGGCGACAGGGAAGCTCCTACGAGCAGTACTTC,CASRRQGSSYEQYF
-,TRBV5-6,TRBJ2-5,-,TGTGCCAGCAGCCGCAGACAGGCTCAAGAGACCCAGTACTTC,CASSRRQAQETQYF
TRBD1,TRBV27,TRBJ1-5,-,TGTGCCAGCAGTGACAGGGTCCGGCAGCCCCAGCATTTT,CASSDRVRQPQHF
-,TRBV7-9,TRBJ2-1,-,TGTGCCAGCAGCTCCGGTCACAATGAGCAGTTCTTC,CASSSGHNEQFF
-,TRBV19,TRBJ1-1,-,TGTGCCAGTAGTCTGTACAGCTTGAACACTGAAGCTTTCTTT,CASSLYSLNTEAFF
-,TRBV5-4,TRBJ2-3,-,TGTGCCAGCAGCAGATCGAGCGGAAGCACAGATACGCAGTATTTT,CASSRSSGSTDTQYF
TRBD2,TRBV2,TRBJ2-7,-,TGTGCCAGCACCTTTTTGATCGGGGGGGCCTACGAGCAGTACTTC,CASTFLIGGAYEQYF
TRBD2,TRBV7-9,TRBJ2-2,-,TGTGCCAGCAGCCGGACTAGCGGCAAGAACACCGGGGAGCTGTTTTTT,CASSRTSGKNTGELFF